This TCR beta chain was sequenced during a study of T cell changes during pregnancy in multiple sclerosis. Unmatched junction bases numbered 6, after V lost 10 bases and J lost 5 bases. Germline lookup yields CDR1 ENHRY and CDR2 SYGVKD. The CDR3 totals 12 residues. The assay was immunoSEQ multiplex PCR, and TCRdb's table has in-frame clones only and misses some. The sample has 65,000 to 70,000 clones, more than 85% seen once. Sequencing used peripheral blood, obtained in the first trimester of pregnancy. The receptor's source is a female donor with multiple sclerosis, enrolled in a pregnancy study. The chain employs TRBV10-3 and TRBJ1-1, with 8 nucleotides matching TRBD1. CDR3 sequence: CATGQGRTEAFF. The CDR3 nucleotides are TGTGCCACCGGACAGGGTCGGACTGAAGCTTTCTTT.